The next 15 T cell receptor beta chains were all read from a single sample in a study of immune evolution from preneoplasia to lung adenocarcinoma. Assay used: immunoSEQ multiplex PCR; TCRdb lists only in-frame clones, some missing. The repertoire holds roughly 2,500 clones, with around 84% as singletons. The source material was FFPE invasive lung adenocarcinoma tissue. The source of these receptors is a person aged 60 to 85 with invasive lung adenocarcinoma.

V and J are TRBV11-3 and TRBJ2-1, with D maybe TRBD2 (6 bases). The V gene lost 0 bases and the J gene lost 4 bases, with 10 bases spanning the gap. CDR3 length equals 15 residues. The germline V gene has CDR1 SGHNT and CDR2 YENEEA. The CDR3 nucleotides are TGTGCCAGCAGCTTAGATGGGGGACTTTACAATGAGCAGTTCTTC. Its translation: CASSLDGGLYNEQFF.

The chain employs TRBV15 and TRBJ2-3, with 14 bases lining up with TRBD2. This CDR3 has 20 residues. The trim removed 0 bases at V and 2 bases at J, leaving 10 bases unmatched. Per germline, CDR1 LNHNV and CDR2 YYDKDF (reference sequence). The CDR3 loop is CATSRESETSGGANTDTQYF. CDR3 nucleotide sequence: TGTGCCACCAGCAGAGAGTCCGAGACTAGCGGGGGGGCGAACACAGATACGCAGTATTTT.

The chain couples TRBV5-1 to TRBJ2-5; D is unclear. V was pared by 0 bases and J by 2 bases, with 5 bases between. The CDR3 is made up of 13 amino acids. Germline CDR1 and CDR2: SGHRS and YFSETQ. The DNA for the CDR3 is TGCGCCAGCAGCTTGGTGGGGCAAGAGACCCAGTACTTC. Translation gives CASSLVGQETQYF.

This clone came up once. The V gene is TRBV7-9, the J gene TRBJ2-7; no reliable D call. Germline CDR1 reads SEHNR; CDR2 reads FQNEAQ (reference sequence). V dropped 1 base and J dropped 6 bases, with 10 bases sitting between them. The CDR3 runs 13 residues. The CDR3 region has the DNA TGTGCCAGCAGCTTAGGAGACGCCCTCGAGCAGTACTTC. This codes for CASSLGDALEQYF.

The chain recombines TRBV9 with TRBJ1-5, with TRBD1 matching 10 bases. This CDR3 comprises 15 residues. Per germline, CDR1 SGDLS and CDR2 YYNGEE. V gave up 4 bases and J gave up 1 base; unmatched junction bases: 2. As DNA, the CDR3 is TGTGCCAGCAGCACGGGACAGGGGAGCAATCAGCCCCAGCATTTT. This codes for CASSTGQGSNQPQHF.

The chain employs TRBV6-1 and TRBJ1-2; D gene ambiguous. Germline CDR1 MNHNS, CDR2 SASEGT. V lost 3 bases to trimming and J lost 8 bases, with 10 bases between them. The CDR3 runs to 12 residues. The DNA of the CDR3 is TGTGCCAGCAGTGAGGGGTTGATGGGCTACACCTTC. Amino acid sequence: CASSEGLMGYTF.

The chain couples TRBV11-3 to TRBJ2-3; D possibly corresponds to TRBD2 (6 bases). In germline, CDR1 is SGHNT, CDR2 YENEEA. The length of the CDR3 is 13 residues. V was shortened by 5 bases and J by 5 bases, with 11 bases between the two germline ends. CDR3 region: CASSGTGRDTQYF. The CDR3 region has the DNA TGTGCCAGCAGCGGGACCGGGAGAGATACGCAGTATTTT. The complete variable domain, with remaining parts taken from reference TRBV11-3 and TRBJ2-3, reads EAGVVQSPRYKIIEKKQPVAFWCNPISGHNTLYWYLQNLGQGPELLIRYENEEAVDDSQLPKDRFSAERLKGVDSTLKIQPAELGDSAVYLCASSGTGRDTQYFGPGTRLTVL.

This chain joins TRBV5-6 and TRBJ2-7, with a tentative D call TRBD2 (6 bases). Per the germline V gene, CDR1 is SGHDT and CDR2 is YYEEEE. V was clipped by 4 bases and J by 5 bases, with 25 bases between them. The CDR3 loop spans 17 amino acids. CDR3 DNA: TGTGCCAGCAGCCACAACCTAGGGGCGGGAAGATTCCACGAGCAGTACTTC. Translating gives CASSHNLGAGRFHEQYF.

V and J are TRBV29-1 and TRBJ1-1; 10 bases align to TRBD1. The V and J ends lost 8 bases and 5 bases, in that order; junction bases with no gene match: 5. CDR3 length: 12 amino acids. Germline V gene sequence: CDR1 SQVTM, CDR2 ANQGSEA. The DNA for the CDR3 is TGCAGCTTAGTGGGACAGGGGACTGAAGCTTTCTTT. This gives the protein CSLVGQGTEAFF.

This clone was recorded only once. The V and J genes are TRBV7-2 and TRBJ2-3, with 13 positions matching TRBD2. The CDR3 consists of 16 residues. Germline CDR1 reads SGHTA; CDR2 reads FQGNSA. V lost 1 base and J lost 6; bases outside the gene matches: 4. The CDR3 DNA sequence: TGTGCCAGCAGCTTAGACACTAGCGGGGGGGCGGATACGCAGTATTTT. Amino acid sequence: CASSLDTSGGADTQYF.

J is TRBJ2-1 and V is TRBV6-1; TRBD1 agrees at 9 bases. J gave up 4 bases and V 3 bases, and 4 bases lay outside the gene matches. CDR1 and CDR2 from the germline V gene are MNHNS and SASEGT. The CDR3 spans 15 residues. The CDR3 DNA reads TGTGCCAGCAGTGATCGGACAGGGGATTACAATGAGCAGTTCTTC. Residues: CASSDRTGDYNEQFF.

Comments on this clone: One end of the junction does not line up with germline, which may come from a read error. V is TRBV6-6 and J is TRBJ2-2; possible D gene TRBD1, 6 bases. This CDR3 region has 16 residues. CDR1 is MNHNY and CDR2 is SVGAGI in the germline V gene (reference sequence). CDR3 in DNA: TGTGCCAGCAGTTACTCTCGGACAGTATATCCCGGTGAGCTGTTTTTT. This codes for CASSYSRTVYPGELFF.

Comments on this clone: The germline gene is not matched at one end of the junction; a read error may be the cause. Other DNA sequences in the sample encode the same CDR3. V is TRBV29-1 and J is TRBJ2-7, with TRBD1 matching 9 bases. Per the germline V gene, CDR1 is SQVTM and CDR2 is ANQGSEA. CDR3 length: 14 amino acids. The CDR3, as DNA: TGCAGTGTTGCGACAGGGGGGGGATCCTACGAGCAGTACTTC. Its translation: CSVATGGGSYEQYF.

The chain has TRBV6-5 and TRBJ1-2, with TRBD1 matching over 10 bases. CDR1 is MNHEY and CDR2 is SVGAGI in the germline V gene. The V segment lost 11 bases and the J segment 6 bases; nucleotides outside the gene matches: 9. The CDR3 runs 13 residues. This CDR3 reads CAVRDRGLNGYTF. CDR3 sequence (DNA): TGTGCCGTCCGAGACAGGGGGCTGAATGGCTACACCTTC.

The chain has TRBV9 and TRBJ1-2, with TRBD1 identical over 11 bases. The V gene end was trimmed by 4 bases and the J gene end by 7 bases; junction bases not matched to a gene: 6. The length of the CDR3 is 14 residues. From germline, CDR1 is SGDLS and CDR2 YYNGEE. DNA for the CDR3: TGTGCCAGCAGCCCCCGGGACAGGGGGGCTGGCTACACCTTC. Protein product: CASSPRDRGAGYTF.